The 31 T cell receptor beta chains listed next were all sequenced from one sample in a study of cytomegalovirus exposure and HLA in healthy donors. 13 Jbeta primers and 60 Vbeta primers were used for the PCR. Clones were sequenced by immunoSEQ multiplex PCR, and TCRdb holds only the in-frame ones, with some missing. The sample lists under 150,000 clones, over 65% occurring once. The material sequenced was PBMCs. Receptors were obtained from a woman aged 40-49 years in good health and CMV-seropositive.

V and J are TRBV9 and TRBJ2-5; the match to TRBD2 covers 7 bases. The junction had 13 bases not matched to a gene; V was cut back by 3 bases and J by 5 bases. In germline, CDR1 is SGDLS, CDR2 YYNGEE. There are 16 residues in the CDR3. The CDR3 DNA follows: TGTGCCAGCAGCGGTGCGGGAGCGGGGCGGCGGGAGACCCAGTACTTC. Translated: CASSGAGAGRRETQYF. The full variable domain, with the rest looked up from reference TRBV9 and TRBJ2-5, is DSGVTQTPKHLITATGQRVTLRCSPRSGDLSVYWYQQSLDQGLQFLIQYYNGEERAKGNILERFSAQQFPDLHSELNLSSLELGDSALYFCASSGAGAGRRETQYFGPGTRLLVL.

This clone was recorded once. The rearrangement joins TRBV30 to TRBJ2-2, with D possibly matching TRBD1 (5 bases). V was cut by 2 bases and J by 1 base, with 8 bases left in between. The CDR3 spans 14 residues. In germline, CDR1 is GTSNPN, CDR2 SVGIG (reference sequence). CDR3 DNA: TGTGCCTGGAGTATCGGACAGAACACCGGGGAGCTGTTTTTT. It is translated as CAWSIGQNTGELFF.

This chain uses TRBV4-2 with TRBJ1-6, with 7 bases aligning to TRBD1. CDR3 length: 16 residues. V trimming: 2 bases; J trimming: 10 bases; junction bases outside the gene matches: 11. Germline V lookup: CDR1 LGHNA, CDR2 YNFKEQ. The CDR3 protein is CASSQPRQGINSPLHF. The DNA of the CDR3 is TGTGCCAGCAGCCAACCGCGACAGGGAATTAACTCACCCCTCCACTTT.

This rearrangement joins TRBV30 to TRBJ2-7; TRBD1 might be the D (7 bases). The CDR3 spans 16 residues. The V end lost 0 bases, the J end lost 0 bases, and 15 bases lay between the germline ends. Germline CDR1 and CDR2: GTSNPN and SVGIG (reference sequence). The CDR3, as DNA: TGTGCCTGGAGTGTCAGGCGGGACAGTTTCTCCTACGAGCAGTACTTC. Translating it yields CAWSVRRDSFSYEQYF. Complete variable domain (other parts from reference TRBV30 and TRBJ2-7): SQTIHQWPATLVQPVGSPLSLECTVEGTSNPNLYWYRQAAGRGLQLLFYSVGIGQISSEVPQNLSASRPQDRQFILSSKKLLLSDSGFYLCAWSVRRDSFSYEQYFGPGTRLTVT.

This clone came up once. The chain employs TRBV7-2 and TRBJ2-2; the D gene is possibly TRBD2 (6 bases). The V end was cut by 5 bases, the J end by 0 bases, with 16 bases between. Germline CDR1 SGHTA, CDR2 FQGNSA. This CDR3 is built from 17 residues. The CDR3 sequence is CASSPTVRGSNTGELFF. CDR3 DNA: TGTGCCAGCAGCCCCACGGTGCGGGGTTCGAACACCGGGGAGCTGTTTTTT.

To note about this clone: One end of the junction does not line up with germline, which may come from a read error. The J gene is TRBJ1-4, the V gene TRBV7-9; D is possibly TRBD1 (5 bases). This CDR3 is 14 amino acids long. In germline, CDR1 is SEHNR, CDR2 FQNEAQ (reference sequence). CDR3 residues: CSSSPGGTNEKLFF. CDR3 in DNA: TGTTCCAGCAGCCCCGGGGGGACTAATGAAAAACTGTTTTTT.

This rearrangement joins TRBV2 to TRBJ2-7, with D possibly matching TRBD1 (6 bases). From germline, CDR1 is SNHLY and CDR2 FYNNEI. The CDR3 runs to 14 residues. V lost 1 base, J lost 5 bases, and 12 bases lay in between. The CDR3 sequence is CASSEEGRGHEQYF. The CDR3, as DNA: TGTGCCAGCAGTGAAGAGGGCAGGGGCCACGAGCAGTACTTC.

CDR3 sequence: CATSRPPGQPAYNEQFF. The CDR3 DNA reads as TGTGCCACCAGCAGACCACCGGGACAGCCCGCCTACAATGAGCAGTTCTTC. This chain links TRBV15 with TRBJ2-1; TRBD1 matches 7 bases. This CDR3 is 17 amino acids long. V shed 2 bases, J shed 2 bases, and the junction held 9 bases outside the gene matches. Germline CDR1 reads LNHNV; CDR2 reads YYDKDF (reference sequence).

About this clone: The identical CDR3 is also encoded by other nucleotide sequences in the sample. The gene calls are TRBV9 and TRBJ1-1; D not resolved. Deletions cut 10 bases from V and 8 bases from J, with 18 bases between. This CDR3 spans 12 amino acids. CDR1 is SGDLS and CDR2 is YYNGEE in the germline V gene. The CDR3 loop reads CASSAISGEAFF. The CDR3 nucleotides are TGTGCCTCCTCAGCGATAAGTGGAGAAGCTTTCTTT.

This clone was counted only a few times. The chain links TRBV7-2 to TRBJ2-5; 8 bases are a match to TRBD2. Germline CDR1 and CDR2: SGHTA and FQGNSA. This CDR3 has 14 amino acids. J gave up 5 bases and V 5 bases, and 7 bases lay outside the gene matches. The DNA for the CDR3 is TGTGCCAGCAGCCCGGGGGGGCAGGGGGAGACCCAGTACTTC. The encoded protein is CASSPGGQGETQYF. Variable domain in full (rest from reference TRBV7-2 and TRBJ2-5): GAGVSQSPSNKVTEKGKDVELRCDPISGHTALYWYRQSLGQGLEFLIYFQGNSAPDKSGLPSDRFSAERTGGSVSTLTIQRTQQEDSAVYLCASSPGGQGETQYFGPGTRLLVL.

CDR3 region: CASRRTASNEKLFF. The CDR3 nucleotides read TGTGCCAGTAGACGGACAGCATCAAATGAAAAACTGTTTTTT. This chain links TRBV19 with TRBJ1-4, with D tentatively TRBD1 (6 bases). Germline assignment: CDR1 LNHDA and CDR2 SQIVND (reference sequence). The CDR3 has 14 residues. Trimming took off 6 bases at V and 5 bases at J, with 13 bases between the two ends.

The chain uses TRBV18 and TRBJ2-3; D ambiguous. The germline gives CDR1 KGHSH, CDR2 LQKENI. Trimming took 3 bases from V and 4 from J, leaving 5 bases between them. This CDR3 region has 12 residues. The CDR3 nucleotides read TGTGCCAGCTCACCCGTCCCAGATACGCAGTATTTT. Amino acids: CASSPVPDTQYF.

This clone has at least ten counts. This sequence joins TRBV25-1 and TRBJ1-1; no reliable D call. The CDR3 sequence is 12 residues long. The V gene's germline CDR1 is MGHDK and CDR2 SYGVNS. V lost 1 base to trimming and J lost 7 bases, with 7 bases between them. CDR3 DNA: TGTGCCAGCAGTGAATGGCCGGGTGAAGCTTTCTTT. Its translation is CASSEWPGEAFF.

This rearrangement joins TRBV7-6 to TRBJ2-5; 12 nucleotides match TRBD1. The CDR3 has 16 residues. Losses at the gene ends were 6 bases for V and 5 bases for J; bases not matched to a gene: 10. Germline CDR1 reads SGHVS; CDR2 reads FNYEAQ. Written as DNA, the CDR3 is TGTGCCAGCAGTTTGCCGGGACAGGGGGCAGGGGAGACCCAGTACTTC. Its translation: CASSLPGQGAGETQYF.

The chain is built from TRBV6-1 and TRBJ1-5; D unresolved. The germline V gene has CDR1 MNHNS and CDR2 SASEGT. V lost 6 bases, J lost 0 bases, and 9 bases lay in between. The CDR3 is 14 residues long. CDR3 DNA sequence: TGTGCCAGCAGGCATTACAGTAGCAATCAGCCCCAGCATTTT. It encodes CASRHYSSNQPQHF.

The chain uses TRBV19 and TRBJ1-1; D not resolved. The V end was cut by 7 bases, the J end by 0 bases, with 6 bases between. The CDR3 length is 12 residues. CDR1 LNHDA and CDR2 SQIVND come from the germline V gene (reference sequence). CDR3 in amino acids: CASISVNTEAFF. CDR3 coding DNA: TGTGCCAGTATTAGCGTGAACACTGAAGCTTTCTTT. The full variable domain, its missing parts supplied by reference TRBV19 and TRBJ1-1, is DGGITQSPKYLFRKEGQNVTLSCEQNLNHDAMYWYRQDPGQGLRLIYYSQIVNDFQKGDIAEGYSVSREKKESFPLTVTSAQKNPTAFYLCASISVNTEAFFGQGTRLTVV.

V gene TRBV11-2 combines with J gene TRBJ2-3; TRBD2 matches 9 bases. Germline V gene lookup returns CDR1 SGHAT and CDR2 FQNNGV. The ends lost 6 bases at V and 2 bases at J; junction bases unmatched: 15. The CDR3 extends over 18 amino acids. For the CDR3, the DNA is TGTGCCAGCAGACCCCGAGCGGGGGGCCTCGATAACACAGATACGCAGTATTTT. Its translation: CASRPRAGGLDNTDTQYF.

This sequence joins TRBV5-4 and TRBJ2-7; 8 nucleotides agree with TRBD2. The CDR3 runs 16 residues. The V gene end was trimmed by 1 base and the J gene end by 4 bases; junction bases not matched to a gene: 10. Per the germline V gene, CDR1 is SGHNT and CDR2 is YYREEE (reference sequence). CDR3: CASSLYSAGASYEQYF. As DNA, the CDR3 is TGTGCCAGCAGCTTGTATTCAGCGGGAGCTAGTTACGAGCAGTACTTC. The complete variable domain, with remaining parts taken from reference TRBV5-4 and TRBJ2-7, reads ETGVTQSPTHLIKTRGQQVTLRCSSQSGHNTVSWYQQALGQGPQFIFQYYREEENGRGNFPPRFSGLQFPNYSSELNVNALELDDSALYLCASSLYSAGASYEQYFGPGTRLTVT.

V is TRBV4-3 and J is TRBJ2-3; possible D gene TRBD2, 6 bases. Germline CDR1 LGHNA, CDR2 YSLEER. Trimming removed 2 bases from V and 4 bases from J, with 10 bases in between. The CDR3 has 14 amino acids. The CDR3 here is CASSQPGESDTQYF. In DNA, the CDR3 is TGCGCCAGCAGCCAACCGGGGGAATCAGATACGCAGTATTTT.

This clone was seen once. V gene TRBV4-1 combines with J gene TRBJ1-1; D is perhaps TRBD1 (5 bases). Germline CDR1 reads MGHRA; CDR2 reads YSYEKL. The CDR3 loop spans 15 amino acids. V lost 3 bases and J lost 8, with 19 bases in between. The DNA of the CDR3 is TGCGCCAGCAGCCAGTATATGTCAGGGTTGGGAGAAGCTTTCTTT. The encoded protein is CASSQYMSGLGEAFF.

V is TRBV2 and J is TRBJ1-2; the D gene is possibly TRBD1 (6 bases). CDR1 is SNHLY and CDR2 is FYNNEI in the germline V gene. The CDR3 has 12 residues. V was pared by 4 bases and J by 8 bases, with 11 bases between. In nucleotides, the CDR3 is TGTGCCAGCAGTGTTCGGGGGGGCGGCTACACCTTC. This sequence encodes CASSVRGGGYTF.

The chain is built from TRBV9 and TRBJ2-2, with D possibly matching TRBD2 (6 bases). The germline V gene has CDR1 SGDLS and CDR2 YYNGEE. Trimming took off 4 bases at V and 9 bases at J, with 28 bases between the two ends. The CDR3 runs 18 residues. DNA for the CDR3: TGTGCCAGCAGCCCGTCTCAATCAACCCTAGCGACGGGGAGGGAGCTGTTTTTT. It yields the protein CASSPSQSTLATGRELFF.

The table lists this clone with a count of one. V is TRBV5-4 and J is TRBJ2-7; a weak D match, TRBD1 (5 bases). Germline values: CDR1 SGHNT, CDR2 YYREEE (reference sequence). CDR3 length equals 13 residues. The V gene lost 4 bases and the J gene lost 0 bases, with 8 bases spanning the gap. CDR3 sequence: CASSPGHSYEQYF. The CDR3 DNA reads as TGTGCCAGCAGCCCTGGACACTCCTACGAGCAGTACTTC.

The V and J genes are TRBV2 and TRBJ1-5; the match to TRBD1 covers 8 bases. The V gene's germline CDR1 is SNHLY and CDR2 FYNNEI. J gave up 3 bases and V 6 bases, and 4 bases lay outside the gene matches. The CDR3 covers 14 residues. The DNA for the CDR3 is TGTGCCAGCAGCGTGGACAGGGACAATCAGCCCCAGCATTTT. Encoded protein: CASSVDRDNQPQHF.

This clone came up once. V and J are TRBV7-3 and TRBJ2-4; 8 bases fit TRBD1. The V and J ends lost 1 base and 6 bases, in that order; junction bases with no gene match: 5. The germline CDR1 and CDR2 sequences are SGHTA and FQGTGA. This CDR3 region has 15 residues. The CDR3 bases are TGTGCCAGCAGCTTAAGTCCAGGACAGGGAAACATTCAGTACTTC. It is translated as CASSLSPGQGNIQYF.

V and J are TRBV5-4 and TRBJ2-5, with TRBD2 matching 11 bases. The CDR3 extends over 17 amino acids. Unmatched junction bases numbered 11, after V lost 5 bases and J lost 2 bases. CDR1 and CDR2 from the germline V gene are SGHNT and YYREEE (reference sequence). CDR3 region: CASRKAPGLAEQETQYF. The CDR3, as DNA: TGTGCCAGCAGAAAAGCCCCGGGACTAGCGGAACAAGAGACCCAGTACTTC.

V and J are TRBV5-6 and TRBJ1-4; D may be TRBD1 (6 bases). The CDR3 is 15 residues long. V was cut by 6 bases and J by 0 bases, with 12 bases left in between. The germline V gene has CDR1 SGHDT and CDR2 YYEEEE. This CDR3 reads CASKHRDPTNEKLFF. DNA of the CDR3: TGTGCCAGCAAGCACAGGGACCCAACTAATGAAAAACTGTTTTTT.

The rearrangement uses TRBV13 and TRBJ2-3, with TRBD2 identical over 10 bases. The length of the CDR3 is 17 residues. Germline V gene data show CDR1 as PRHDT and CDR2 as FYEKMQ (reference sequence). V trimming: 3 bases; J trimming: 4 bases; junction bases outside the gene matches: 10. CDR3 sequence: CASSFNPSGSIADTQYF. The CDR3 nucleotides are TGTGCCAGCAGCTTCAATCCTAGCGGGAGTATCGCAGATACGCAGTATTTT.

In its sample, this clone was seen a few times. The genes are TRBV6-6 and TRBJ1-2, with D uncertain. V was shortened by 2 bases and J by 7 bases, with 11 bases between the two germline ends. The CDR3 extends over 13 amino acids. Germline V gene lookup returns CDR1 MNHNY and CDR2 SVGAGI (reference sequence). CDR3 sequence reads: CASSYDTAGGYTF. In nucleotides, the CDR3 is TGTGCCAGCAGTTACGACACGGCGGGTGGCTACACCTTC.

The chain links TRBV9 to TRBJ2-5; TRBD2 agrees at 7 bases. In germline, CDR1 is SGDLS, CDR2 YYNGEE. V lost 4 bases and J lost 1; bases outside the gene matches: 7. CDR3 length: 15 amino acids. CDR3 nucleotide sequence: TGTGCCAGCAGCACCTTCGCGGGGGTCCAAGAGACCCAGTACTTC. It codes for CASSTFAGVQETQYF.

DNA of the CDR3: TGTGCCACCAGCAGAGATCCGGCAGGGTCGAACACTGAAGCTTTCTTT. Amino acids: CATSRDPAGSNTEAFF. The genes are TRBV15 and TRBJ1-1; D possibly corresponds to TRBD1 (5 bases). Germline CDR1 and CDR2: LNHNV and YYDKDF (reference sequence). Trimming cost V 0 bases and J 1 base, with 12 bases left between them. The CDR3 is made up of 16 amino acids.